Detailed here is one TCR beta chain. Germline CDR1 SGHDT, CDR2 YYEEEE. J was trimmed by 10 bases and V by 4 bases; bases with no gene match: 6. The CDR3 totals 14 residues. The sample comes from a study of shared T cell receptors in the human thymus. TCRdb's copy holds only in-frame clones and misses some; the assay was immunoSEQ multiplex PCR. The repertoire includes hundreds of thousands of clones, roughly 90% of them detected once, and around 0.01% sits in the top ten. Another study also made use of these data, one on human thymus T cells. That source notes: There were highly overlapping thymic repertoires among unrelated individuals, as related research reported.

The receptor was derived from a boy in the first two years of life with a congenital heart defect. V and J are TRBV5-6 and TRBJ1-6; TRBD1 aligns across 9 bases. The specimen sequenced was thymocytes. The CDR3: CASSPGDRDSPLHF. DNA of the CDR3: TGTGCCAGCAGCCCGGGGGACAGGGACTCACCCCTCCACTTT.